This TCR beta chain is drawn from a study of T cells in localized non-small cell lung cancer. Study results and limitations: Peak T cell clonality was found in uninvolved adjacent lung, exceeding tumor. A single tumor region was sequenced, leaving heterogeneity possible. An association was observed between higher blood T cell density and longer overall survival. Of the top 100 tumor clones, median around 60 were in adjacent lung, approximately 29 among its top 100.

Clones were sequenced by immunoSEQ multiplex PCR, and TCRdb holds only the in-frame ones, with some missing. The data show about 39,000 clones, more than 75% seen once. V dropped 11 bases and J dropped 0; count of bases not matched to a gene: 11. The CDR3 length is 15 residues. Germline CDR1 reads LNHDA; CDR2 reads SQIVND (reference sequence). On this clone: What it binds is not known.

Sample: PBMCs, taken before any cancer treatment. This sequence originates from a woman aged 40 to 75 with stage II squamous cell lung carcinoma. The V gene is TRBV19, the J gene TRBJ2-3; 7 bases are shared with TRBD2. CDR3 sequence reads: CAGLKSGNSTDTQYF. Written as DNA, the CDR3 is TGTGCCGGGTTGAAAAGCGGGAATAGCACAGATACGCAGTATTTT.